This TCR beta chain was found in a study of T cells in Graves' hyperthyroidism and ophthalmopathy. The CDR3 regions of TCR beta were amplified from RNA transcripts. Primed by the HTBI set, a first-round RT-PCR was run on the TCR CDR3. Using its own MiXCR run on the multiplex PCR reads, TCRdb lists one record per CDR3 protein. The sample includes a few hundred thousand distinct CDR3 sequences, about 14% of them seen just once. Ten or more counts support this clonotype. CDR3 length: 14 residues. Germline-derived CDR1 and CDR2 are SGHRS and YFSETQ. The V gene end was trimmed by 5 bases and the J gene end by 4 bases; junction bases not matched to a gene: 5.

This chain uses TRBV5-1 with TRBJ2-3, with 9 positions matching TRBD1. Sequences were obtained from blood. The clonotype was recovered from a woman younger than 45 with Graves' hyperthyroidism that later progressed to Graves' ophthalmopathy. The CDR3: CASSRDREADTQYF. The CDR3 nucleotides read TGCGCCAGCAGTCGGGACAGGGAGGCAGATACGCAGTATTTT.